The clone carrying this T cell receptor beta chain was seen more than once but under ten times. This entry belongs to a study of blood T cell repertoires in COVID-19. Study-level background: COVID-19 samples, acute and convalescent, were from the United States, Italy and Spain. PBMCs, B-cell-depleted T cells, or T cells were the source of the cDNA or gDNA that made up the material.

Methods used by the authors: Estimation of nucleated cell counts was performed using reference gene primer amplification. Repertoires were generated with immunoSEQ multiplex PCR, while TCRdb's copy carries only in-frame clones and drops some. V and J calls and clone size are given by that table; D and trimming were obtained from the DNA. The repertoire holds around 29,000 clones, with around nine tenths as singletons. This clonotype was sampled from a human donor in a cohort sampled during active COVID-19. Sequences were obtained from peripheral blood.

The CDR3 reads CASNRGEGSPLHF. The DNA for the CDR3 is TGTGCCAGCAATCGGGGTGAAGGTTCACCCCTCCACTTT. This chain joins TRBV28 and TRBJ1-6; D remains unclear. The V end was cut by 7 bases, the J end by 9 bases, with 13 bases between. Per germline, CDR1 MDHEN and CDR2 SYDVKM. The CDR3 loop spans 13 amino acids.